This T cell receptor beta chain was sequenced during a study of blood T cell repertoires in COVID-19. Turning to the study itself: The study drew acute and convalescent COVID-19 samples from the United States, Italy and Spain. In each case, the material was cDNA or gDNA derived from T cells, B-cell-depleted T cells, or PBMCs.

Participants came from about two dozen US areas, aged about 18 to 89 years. CDR3 length: 14 residues. Authors' processing steps: It was from reference gene primer amplification that nucleated cell counts were estimated. Using immunoSEQ multiplex PCR, the repertoire was profiled, and TCRdb retains in-frame clones only, with some absent. V and J calls and clone size are copied from that table; D and trimming were computed from the DNA. In the table there are 490,000 or so clones, around nine tenths of which are singletons. The chain joins TRBV21-1 to TRBJ1-2; no check of the table's D call, TRBD1, against the DNA was made. TRBV21-1 is a pseudogene. The receptor's source is an older woman who had recovered from COVID-19. The material sequenced was PBMCs or T cells enriched from blood (not recorded which). CDR3 coding DNA: TGTGCCAGAAATCAGGGGATCCCCCGTGATGGCTACACCTTC. Translating it yields CARNQGIPRDGYTF.